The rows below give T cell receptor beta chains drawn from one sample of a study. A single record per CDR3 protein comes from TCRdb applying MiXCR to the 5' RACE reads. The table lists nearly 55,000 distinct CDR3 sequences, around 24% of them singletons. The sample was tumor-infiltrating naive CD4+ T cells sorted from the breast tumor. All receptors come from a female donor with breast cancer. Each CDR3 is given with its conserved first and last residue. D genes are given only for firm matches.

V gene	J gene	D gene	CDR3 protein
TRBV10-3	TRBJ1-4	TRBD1	CAIREDRTNEKLFF
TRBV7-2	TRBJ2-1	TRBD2	CASSFSGSHGNEQFF
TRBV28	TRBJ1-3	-	CASTNKPGNTIYF
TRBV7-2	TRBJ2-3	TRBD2	CASSFLPVSGRADTQYF
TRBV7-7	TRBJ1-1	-	CASSADRNTEAFF
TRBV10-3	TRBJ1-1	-	CAISGVNTEAFF
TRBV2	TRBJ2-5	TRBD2	CASRKGLAGGETQYF
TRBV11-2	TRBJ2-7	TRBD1	CASSLEQGSIEQYF
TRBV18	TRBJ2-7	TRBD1	CASSDRGPTAYF
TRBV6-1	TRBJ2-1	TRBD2	CATTRAGGPLF
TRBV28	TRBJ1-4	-	CASTDGQINEKLFF
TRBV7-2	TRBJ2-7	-	CASSLDGGQYEQYF
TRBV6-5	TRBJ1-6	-	CASSLVKSSYNSPLHF